Each of the 32 T cell receptor beta chains below was sequenced from the same sample in a study of blood T cell repertoires in COVID-19. This table comes from immunoSEQ multiplex PCR, and its TCRdb copy is limited to in-frame clones, with some not included. The sample carries 250,000 to 300,000 clones, about 89% recorded once. The sequenced material came from peripheral blood. The receptors here all came from a man aged 35-49 years with acute or convalescent COVID-19.

This chain joins TRBV4-2 and TRBJ2-3, with unresolved D. Trimming removed 5 bases from V and 0 bases from J, with 15 bases in between. CDR3 length: 16 residues. CDR1 is LGHNA and CDR2 is YNFKEQ in the germline V gene. The CDR3, as DNA: TGTGCCAGCAGCTTTACGCGGTGGTATAGCACAGATACGCAGTATTTT. Its translation: CASSFTRWYSTDTQYF.

This chain links TRBV7-9 with TRBJ1-4, with a weak D call TRBD1 (6 bases). Between the trimmed V and J ends, which lost 2 bases and 1 base, there was a span of 8 bases. Germline V gene sequence: CDR1 SEHNR, CDR2 FQNEAQ (reference sequence). The CDR3 has 15 residues. Here the CDR3 reads CASSLSRGTNEKLFF. In DNA, the CDR3 is TGTGCCAGCAGCTTAAGCAGGGGAACTAATGAAAAACTGTTTTTT.

The chain is built from TRBV7-2 and TRBJ1-4, with a possible D match to TRBD1 (5 bases). Trimming shortened V by 5 bases and J by 8 bases, and 15 bases separated the two germline ends. This CDR3 has 14 amino acids. Germline values: CDR1 SGHTA, CDR2 FQGNSA. CDR3 sequence: CASSQPWGVEKLFF. The DNA for the CDR3 is TGTGCCAGCAGCCAGCCTTGGGGGGTCGAAAAACTGTTTTTT.

This clone was detected only once. The chain joins TRBV2 to TRBJ1-1, with 7 bases fitting TRBD1. Germline V lookup: CDR1 SNHLY, CDR2 FYNNEI. V lost 7 bases to trimming and J lost 3 bases; unmatched junction nucleotides: 8. The CDR3 sequence is 14 residues long. This CDR3 is CASTDRAKYTEAFF. CDR3 in DNA: TGTGCCAGCACCGACAGGGCAAAATACACTGAAGCTTTCTTT.

This CDR3 is CASSLGQSYGYTF. DNA of the CDR3: TGTGCCAGCAGTCTGGGACAGAGTTATGGCTACACCTTC. The J gene is TRBJ1-2, the V gene TRBV7-3, with 7 bases fitting TRBD1. The CDR3 runs to 13 residues. Per the germline V gene, CDR1 is SGHTA and CDR2 is FQGTGA. With 6 bases clipped from V and 5 bases from J, the junction kept 6 bases outside the gene matches. Full variable domain (missing parts from reference TRBV7-3 and TRBJ1-2): GAGVSQTPSNKVTEKGKYVELRCDPISGHTALYWYRQSLGQGPEFLIYFQGTGAADDSGLPNDRFFAVRPEGSVSTLKIQRTERGDSAVYLCASSLGQSYGYTFGSGTRLTVV.

The rearrangement uses TRBV6-5 and TRBJ1-4; tentative D call: TRBD1 (5 bases). Germline CDR1 and CDR2: MNHEY and SVGAGI. V lost 6 bases, J lost 7 bases, and 18 bases lay in between. This CDR3 contains 15 residues. CDR3 DNA: TGTGCCAGCAGCCGCGGGACCGAATTACGTGAAAAACTGTTTTTT. Translation: CASSRGTELREKLFF.

The J gene is TRBJ2-7, the V gene TRBV27; 12 bases fit TRBD1. The length of the CDR3 is 15 residues. Germline lookup yields CDR1 MNHEY and CDR2 SMNVEV (reference sequence). V dropped 3 bases and J dropped 4; count of bases not matched to a gene: 4. CDR3 region: CASSLKGQGAYEQYF. The CDR3 coding sequence is TGTGCCAGCAGTTTGAAGGGACAGGGGGCATACGAGCAGTACTTC.

The chain's CDR3 is CASKGVWAGVETQYF. The CDR3, as DNA: TGTGCCAGCAAAGGGGTTTGGGCGGGGGTAGAGACCCAGTACTTC. J is TRBJ2-5 and V is TRBV5-5; 7 bases line up with TRBD2. The CDR3 runs to 15 residues. Germline CDR1 and CDR2: SGHKS and YYEKEE (reference sequence). V lost 6 bases and J lost 4; bases outside the gene matches: 12.

The chain joins TRBV18 to TRBJ1-6; weak D call: TRBD1 (5 bases). The CDR3 has 16 amino acids. Trimming removed 3 bases from V and 9 bases from J, with 18 bases in between. In germline, CDR1 is KGHSH, CDR2 LQKENI. DNA for the CDR3: TGTGCCAGCTCACCCCTTGATGGGCAGGGAGGTTCACCCCTCCACTTT. Translation gives CASSPLDGQGGSPLHF.

The V gene is TRBV30, the J gene TRBJ2-2; D remains ambiguous. V lost 5 bases and J lost 9, with 19 bases in between. Germline CDR1 GTSNPN, CDR2 SVGIG (reference sequence). The CDR3 contains 14 residues. The CDR3 coding sequence is TGTGCCTGGGATGACGACCTTACTACCCGGGAGCTGTTTTTT. It specifies CAWDDDLTTRELFF.

The genes are TRBV7-9 and TRBJ2-1, with D possibly being TRBD1 (5 bases). Germline values: CDR1 SEHNR, CDR2 FQNEAQ (reference sequence). The CDR3 spans 15 residues. V lost 5 bases to trimming and J lost 4 bases, with 15 bases between them. The DNA of the CDR3 is TGTGCCAGCAGCCCCAGGGCCCTTAGGTACAATGAGCAGTTCTTC. Translating gives CASSPRALRYNEQFF.

CDR3 in amino acids: CASSSGQGLSTDTQYF. CDR3 coding DNA: TGCGCCAGCAGCTCCGGACAGGGACTTAGCACAGATACGCAGTATTTT. V gene TRBV5-1 combines with J gene TRBJ2-3; 8 positions agree with TRBD1. Per the germline V gene, CDR1 is SGHRS and CDR2 is YFSETQ. V shed 3 bases, J shed 0 bases, and the junction held 6 bases outside the gene matches. The CDR3 has 16 residues.

The chain is built from TRBV5-1 and TRBJ2-7; 8 positions agree with TRBD1. The CDR3 length is 14 residues. J lost 5 bases, V lost 1 base, and 5 bases had no gene match. CDR1 is SGHRS and CDR2 is YFSETQ in the germline V gene. In DNA form, the CDR3 reads TGCGCCAGCAGCTTGTTTGGACAGGGCGACGAGCAGTACTTC. Its protein product is CASSLFGQGDEQYF.

CDR3 amino acids: CAISDPGRGDETQYF. The DNA for the CDR3 is TGTGCCATCAGTGACCCGGGGAGGGGGGACGAGACCCAGTACTTC. V usage is TRBV10-3 and J usage is TRBJ2-5; D perhaps matches TRBD2 (7 bases). This CDR3 has 15 amino acids. Trimming removed 3 bases at V and 5 bases at J, with 16 bases between. Germline V gene data show CDR1 as ENHRY and CDR2 as SYGVKD.

This chain uses TRBV11-2 with TRBJ2-7, with D tentatively TRBD2 (6 bases). Looked up from germline, CDR1 is SGHAT and CDR2 is FQNNGV. Trimming stripped 0 bases from V and 3 bases from J, with 9 bases between. The CDR3 sequence is 14 residues long. CDR3 loop: CASSLDRTIYEQYF. In nucleotides, the CDR3 is TGTGCCAGCAGCTTAGACAGGACTATCTACGAGCAGTACTTC.

The rearrangement links TRBV7-9 to TRBJ1-1; the D gene is possibly TRBD1 (6 bases). CDR1 SEHNR and CDR2 FQNEAQ come from the germline V gene (reference sequence). The CDR3 runs to 15 residues. Trimming left V 5 bases short and J 0 bases short, with 13 bases between. The CDR3 region has the DNA TGTGCCAGCAGCCCTGGGGGGGGCATGAACACTGAAGCTTTCTTT. Its protein is CASSPGGGMNTEAFF.

The rearrangement links TRBV4-1 to TRBJ2-7; 15 bases fit TRBD2. The CDR3 consists of 17 residues. V trimming: 1 base; J trimming: 4 bases; junction bases outside the gene matches: 5. CDR1 and CDR2 (germline): MGHRA, YSYEKL. DNA of the CDR3: TGCGCCAGCAGCCAAGCCCGCGGGACTAGCGGGGGGTACGAGCAGTACTTC. Its translation is CASSQARGTSGGYEQYF.

This clone was seen a single time. V is TRBV6-5 and J is TRBJ1-6; possibly TRBD1 for D (5 bases). This CDR3 contains 15 residues. Trimming pared 8 bases from V and 4 bases from J, leaving 15 bases between. Germline lookup yields CDR1 MNHEY and CDR2 SVGAGI. CDR3 protein: CASVQRGRYNSPLHF. DNA for the CDR3: TGTGCCAGCGTTCAAAGGGGCCGTTATAATTCACCCCTCCACTTT.

The V gene is TRBV7-6, the J gene TRBJ1-2; D might be TRBD1 (5 bases). Germline V gene data show CDR1 as SGHVS and CDR2 as FNYEAQ. Trimming took 5 bases from V and 6 from J, leaving 19 bases between them. This CDR3 is built from 15 residues. For the CDR3, the DNA is TGTGCCAGCAGCCCTGGGGGGGAGGGTTTCGATGGCTACACCTTC. It encodes CASSPGGEGFDGYTF.

This clone was found once. This chain links TRBV19 with TRBJ1-1; D is possibly TRBD1 (6 bases). Deletions cut 5 bases from V and 4 bases from J, with 11 bases between. Germline CDR1 and CDR2: LNHDA and SQIVND (reference sequence). The CDR3 has 13 amino acids. The CDR3 DNA reads TGTGCCAGTAGTCGGACAGAGGGCACTGAAGCTTTCTTT. It yields the protein CASSRTEGTEAFF.

This chain links TRBV5-1 with TRBJ2-2, with 8 bases identical to TRBD1. The CDR3 is made up of 14 amino acids. The junction had 3 bases not matched to a gene; V was cut back by 4 bases and J by 4 bases. Per germline, CDR1 SGHRS and CDR2 YFSETQ. CDR3 sequence reads: CASSPGQVTGELFF. DNA for the CDR3: TGCGCCAGCAGCCCGGGACAGGTCACCGGGGAGCTGTTTTTT.

On this clone itself: Relative to the germline gene, one junction end is altered; a read error may explain this. The J gene is TRBJ1-1, the V gene TRBV10-3, with a possible D match to TRBD1 (6 bases). The germline V gene has CDR1 ENHRY and CDR2 SYGVKD. This CDR3 has 15 residues. The CDR3 here is CAITEYVSGATEAFF. The CDR3 DNA sequence: TGTGCCATCACTGAGTATGTCTCAGGGGCCACTGAAGCTTTCTTT.

The chain joins TRBV10-1 to TRBJ2-7; maybe TRBD1 (6 bases). The V gene lost 5 bases and the J gene lost 5 bases, with 7 bases spanning the gap. CDR3 length equals 11 residues. Germline V gene lookup returns CDR1 WNHNN and CDR2 SYGVQD (reference sequence). For the CDR3, the DNA is TGCGCCAGCAGTCAGGGGAACGAGCAGTACTTC. Amino acid sequence: CASSQGNEQYF.

CDR3 region: CASSQNAGGPGELFF. CDR3 coding DNA: TGTGCCAGCAGCCAAAACGCGGGGGGACCCGGGGAGCTGTTTTTT. The chain has TRBV4-2 and TRBJ2-2, with 8 bases aligning to TRBD2. The V and J ends lost 2 bases and 6 bases, in that order; junction bases with no gene match: 5. This CDR3 is built from 15 residues. CDR1 is LGHNA, CDR2 YNFKEQ, per germline.

The V gene is TRBV19, the J gene TRBJ1-1; 7 bases line up with TRBD1. CDR1 is LNHDA and CDR2 is SQIVND in the germline V gene (reference sequence). This CDR3 has 15 residues. The V segment lost 3 bases and the J segment 2 bases; nucleotides outside the gene matches: 6. CDR3 residues: CASSINRGRNTEAFF. CDR3 nucleotides: TGTGCCAGTAGTATCAACAGGGGAAGAAACACTGAAGCTTTCTTT.

This clone occurred a few times. The rearrangement uses TRBV5-1 and TRBJ1-2; no clear D. Germline values: CDR1 SGHRS, CDR2 YFSETQ. This CDR3 region has 15 residues. Trimming shortened V by 0 bases and J by 6 bases, and 15 bases separated the two germline ends. Here the CDR3 DNA reads TGCGCCAGCAGCTTGGCCTTGAGAGGGAAGGATGGCTACACCTTC. This translates into CASSLALRGKDGYTF.

The count of this clone is one. V usage is TRBV3-1 (or the pseudogene TRBV3-2) and J usage is TRBJ2-1; D is unresolved. This CDR3 has 12 amino acids. V shed 1 base and J shed 4 bases, with 2 bases lying between them. Per the germline V gene, CDR1 is LGHDT and CDR2 is YNNKEL (reference sequence). CDR3 protein: CASSQVYNEQFF. CDR3 nucleotide sequence: TGTGCCAGCAGCCAAGTATACAATGAGCAGTTCTTC.

This clone was detected a few times. V is TRBV2 and J is TRBJ1-1; possibly TRBD1 for D (5 bases). Germline lookup yields CDR1 SNHLY and CDR2 FYNNEI. V was cut by 5 bases and J by 1 base, with 8 bases left in between. This CDR3 is 13 amino acids long. DNA of the CDR3: TGTGCCAGCAGTTCTACAGGGAACACTGAAGCTTTCTTT. Amino acid sequence: CASSSTGNTEAFF.

CDR3 sequence (DNA): TGTGCCAGCAGCGAACCAGGGGGCACTGAAGCTTTCTTT. Encoded protein: CASSEPGGTEAFF. The chain is built from TRBV2 and TRBJ1-1; 7 bases match TRBD1. Losses at the gene ends were 6 bases for V and 4 bases for J; bases not matched to a gene: 5. CDR3 length: 13 residues. The germline V gene encodes CDR1 SNHLY and CDR2 FYNNEI.

V usage is TRBV11-2 and J usage is TRBJ2-1; 11 bases fit TRBD1. The V gene's germline CDR1 is SGHAT and CDR2 FQNNGV. The CDR3 has 17 amino acids. The V and J ends lost 2 bases and 7 bases, in that order; junction bases with no gene match: 10. This CDR3 is CASSLFTSGTGGNEQFF. CDR3 DNA sequence: TGTGCCAGCAGCTTATTCACTTCCGGGACAGGGGGGAATGAGCAGTTCTTC.

This rearrangement joins TRBV19 to TRBJ1-2; no reliable D call. The V end was cut by 4 bases, the J end by 4 bases, with 10 bases between. Germline CDR1 and CDR2: LNHDA and SQIVND (reference sequence). The length of the CDR3 is 13 residues. The CDR3 spells CASSRGSFYGYTF. The CDR3 coding sequence is TGTGCCAGTAGTAGAGGAAGTTTCTATGGCTACACCTTC.

The genes are TRBV7-6 and TRBJ2-1; D ambiguous. Per the germline V gene, CDR1 is SGHVS and CDR2 is FNYEAQ. The CDR3 is 14 amino acids. V lost 4 bases and J 5 bases, leaving 12 bases between the germline ends. CDR3 in DNA: TGTGCCAGCAGCTCCTACCCGTCCGACAATGAGCAGTTCTTC. Translating it yields CASSSYPSDNEQFF. Full variable domain (missing parts from reference TRBV7-6 and TRBJ2-1): GAGVSQSPRYKVTKRGQDVALRCDPISGHVSLYWYRQALGQGPEFLTYFNYEAQQDKSGLPNDRFSAERPEGSISTLTIQRTEQRDSAMYRCASSSYPSDNEQFFGPGTRLTVL.